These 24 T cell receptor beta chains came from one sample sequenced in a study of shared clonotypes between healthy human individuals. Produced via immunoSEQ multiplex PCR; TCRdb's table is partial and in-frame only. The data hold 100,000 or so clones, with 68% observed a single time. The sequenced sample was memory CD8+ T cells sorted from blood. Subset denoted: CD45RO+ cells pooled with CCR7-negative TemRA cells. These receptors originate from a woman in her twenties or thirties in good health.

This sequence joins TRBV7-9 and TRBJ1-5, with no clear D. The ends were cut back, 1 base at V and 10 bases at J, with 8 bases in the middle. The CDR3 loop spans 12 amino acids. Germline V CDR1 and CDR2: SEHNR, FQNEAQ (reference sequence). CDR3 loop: CASSLEGRPQHF. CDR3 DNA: TGTGCCAGCAGCTTAGAGGGTCGCCCCCAGCATTTT.

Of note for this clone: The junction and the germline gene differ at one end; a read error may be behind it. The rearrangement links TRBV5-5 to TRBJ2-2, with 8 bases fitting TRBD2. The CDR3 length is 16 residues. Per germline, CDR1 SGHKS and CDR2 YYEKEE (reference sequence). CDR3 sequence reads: CASSPWTSRRNGELLF. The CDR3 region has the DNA TGTGCCAGCAGCCCCTGGACTAGCCGGAGGAACGGGGAGCTGCTTTTT.

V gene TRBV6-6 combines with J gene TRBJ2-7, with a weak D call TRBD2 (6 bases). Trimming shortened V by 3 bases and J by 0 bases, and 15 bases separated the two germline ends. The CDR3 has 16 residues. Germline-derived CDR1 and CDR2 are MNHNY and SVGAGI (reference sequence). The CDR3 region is CASSYSLASPSYEQYF. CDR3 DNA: TGTGCCAGCAGTTATTCACTAGCTTCCCCCTCCTACGAGCAGTACTTC.

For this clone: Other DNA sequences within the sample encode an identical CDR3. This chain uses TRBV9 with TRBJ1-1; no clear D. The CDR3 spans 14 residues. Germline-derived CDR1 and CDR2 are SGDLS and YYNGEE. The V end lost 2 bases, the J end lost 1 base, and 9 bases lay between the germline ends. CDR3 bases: TGTGCCAGCAGCGTTAGCTGGGGGAACACTGAAGCTTTCTTT. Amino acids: CASSVSWGNTEAFF.

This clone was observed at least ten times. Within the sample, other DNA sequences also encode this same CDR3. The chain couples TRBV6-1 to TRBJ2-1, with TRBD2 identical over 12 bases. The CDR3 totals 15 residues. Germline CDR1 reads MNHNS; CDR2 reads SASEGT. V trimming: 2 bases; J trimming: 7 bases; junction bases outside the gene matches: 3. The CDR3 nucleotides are TGTGCCAGCAGTGAACGGACTAGCGGGATAAATGAGCAGTTCTTC. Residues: CASSERTSGINEQFF.

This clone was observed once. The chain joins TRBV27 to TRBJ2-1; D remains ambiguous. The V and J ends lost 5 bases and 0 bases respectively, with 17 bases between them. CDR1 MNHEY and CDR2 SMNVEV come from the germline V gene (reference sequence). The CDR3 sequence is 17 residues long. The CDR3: CASSTGITRSSYNEQFF. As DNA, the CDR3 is TGTGCCAGCAGTACCGGCATCACTCGAAGCTCCTACAATGAGCAGTTCTTC.

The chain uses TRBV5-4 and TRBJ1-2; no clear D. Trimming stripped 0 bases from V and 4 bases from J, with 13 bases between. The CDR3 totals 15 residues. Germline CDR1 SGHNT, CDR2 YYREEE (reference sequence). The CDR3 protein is CASSLEPGDVYGYTF. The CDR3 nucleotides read TGTGCCAGCAGCTTGGAACCAGGCGACGTCTATGGCTACACCTTC.

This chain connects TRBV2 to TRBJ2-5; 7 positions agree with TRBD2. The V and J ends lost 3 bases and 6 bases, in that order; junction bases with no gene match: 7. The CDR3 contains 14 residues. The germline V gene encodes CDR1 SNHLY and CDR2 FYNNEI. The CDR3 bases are TGTGCCAGCAGTGAGGGACTAAATAGGAAGACCCAGTACTTC. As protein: CASSEGLNRKTQYF.

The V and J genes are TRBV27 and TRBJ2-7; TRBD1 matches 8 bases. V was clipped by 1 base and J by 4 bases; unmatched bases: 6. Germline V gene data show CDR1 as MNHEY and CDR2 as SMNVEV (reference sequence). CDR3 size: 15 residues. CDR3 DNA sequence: TGTGCCAGCAGTTTATATGGGGACAGGAATTACGAGCAGTACTTC. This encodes CASSLYGDRNYEQYF.

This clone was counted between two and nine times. CDR3 bases: TGCGCCAGCAGCCAAGGGCGCGGAAAGTTTAACGATGAGCAGTTCTTC. Amino acids: CASSQGRGKFNDEQFF. The chain employs TRBV4-1 and TRBJ2-1, with unresolved D. This CDR3 has 16 residues. V lost 1 base and J lost 8, with 18 bases in between. Germline values: CDR1 MGHRA, CDR2 YSYEKL.

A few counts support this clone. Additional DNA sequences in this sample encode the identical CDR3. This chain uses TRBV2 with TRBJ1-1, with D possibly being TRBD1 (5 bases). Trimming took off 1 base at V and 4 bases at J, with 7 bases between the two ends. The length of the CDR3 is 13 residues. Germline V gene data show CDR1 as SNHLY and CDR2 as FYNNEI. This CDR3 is CASSEGGRTEAFF. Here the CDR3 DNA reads TGTGCCAGCAGTGAAGGGGGCCGCACTGAAGCTTTCTTT. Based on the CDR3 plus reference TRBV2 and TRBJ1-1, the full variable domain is EPEVTQTPSHQVTQMGQEVILRCVPISNHLYFYWYRQILGQKVEFLVSFYNNEISEKSEIFDDQFSVERPDGSNFTLKIRSTKLEDSAMYFCASSEGGRTEAFFGQGTRLTVV.

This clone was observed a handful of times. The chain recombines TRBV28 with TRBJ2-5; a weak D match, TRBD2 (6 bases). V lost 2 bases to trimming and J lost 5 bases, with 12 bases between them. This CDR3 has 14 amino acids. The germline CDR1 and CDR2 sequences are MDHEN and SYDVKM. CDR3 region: CASSLPGVQETQYF. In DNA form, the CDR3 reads TGTGCCAGCAGTTTACCGGGAGTCCAGGAGACCCAGTACTTC.

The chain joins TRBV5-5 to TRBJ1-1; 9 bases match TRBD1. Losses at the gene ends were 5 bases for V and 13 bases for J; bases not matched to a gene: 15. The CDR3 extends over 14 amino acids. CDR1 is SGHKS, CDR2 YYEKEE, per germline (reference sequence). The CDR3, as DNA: TGTGCCAGCAGGCTTCCGGGACAGGGAAATAACGATTTCTTT. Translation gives CASRLPGQGNNDFF.

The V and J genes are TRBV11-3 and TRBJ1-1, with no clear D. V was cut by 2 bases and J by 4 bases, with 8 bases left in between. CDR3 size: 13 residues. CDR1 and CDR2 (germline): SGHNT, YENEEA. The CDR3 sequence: CASSLRGSTEAFF. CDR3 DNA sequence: TGTGCCAGCAGCTTACGGGGAAGCACTGAAGCTTTCTTT.

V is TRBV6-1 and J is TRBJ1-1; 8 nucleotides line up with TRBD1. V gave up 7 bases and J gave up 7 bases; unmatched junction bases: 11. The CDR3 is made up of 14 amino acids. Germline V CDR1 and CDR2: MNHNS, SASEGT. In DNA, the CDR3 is TGTGCCAGCATTCCTCGACAGGGGAGGTTTGAAGCTTTCTTT. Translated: CASIPRQGRFEAFF.

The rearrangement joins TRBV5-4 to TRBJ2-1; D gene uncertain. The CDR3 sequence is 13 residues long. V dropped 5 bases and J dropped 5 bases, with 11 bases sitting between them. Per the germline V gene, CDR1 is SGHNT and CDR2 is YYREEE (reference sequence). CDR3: CASRFKGNNEQFF. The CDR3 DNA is TGTGCCAGCAGATTTAAGGGAAACAATGAGCAGTTCTTC.

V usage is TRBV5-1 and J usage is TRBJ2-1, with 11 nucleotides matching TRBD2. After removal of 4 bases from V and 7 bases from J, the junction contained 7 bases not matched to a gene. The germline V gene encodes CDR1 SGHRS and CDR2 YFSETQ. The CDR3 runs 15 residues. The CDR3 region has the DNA TGCGCCAGCAGCCGGACTAGCGGGTTAGGGAATGAGCAGTTCTTC. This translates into CASSRTSGLGNEQFF.

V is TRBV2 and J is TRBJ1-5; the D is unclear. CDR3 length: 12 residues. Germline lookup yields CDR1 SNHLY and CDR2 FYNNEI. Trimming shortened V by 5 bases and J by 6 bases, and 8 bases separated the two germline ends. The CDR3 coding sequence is TGTGCCAGCAGTCCTGAAGGTCAGCCCCAGCATTTT. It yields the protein CASSPEGQPQHF.

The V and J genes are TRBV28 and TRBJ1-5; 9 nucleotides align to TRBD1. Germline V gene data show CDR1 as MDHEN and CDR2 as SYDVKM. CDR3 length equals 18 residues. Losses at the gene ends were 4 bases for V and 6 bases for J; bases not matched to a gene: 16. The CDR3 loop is CASSSRDRVFIIGQPQHF. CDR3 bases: TGTGCCAGCAGTTCTCGGGACAGGGTTTTTATTATAGGTCAGCCCCAGCATTTT.

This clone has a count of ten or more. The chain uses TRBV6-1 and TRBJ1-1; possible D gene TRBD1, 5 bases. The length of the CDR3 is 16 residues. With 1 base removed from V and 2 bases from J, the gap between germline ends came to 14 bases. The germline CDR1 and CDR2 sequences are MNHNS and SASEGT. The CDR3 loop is CASSEEVGGINTEAFF. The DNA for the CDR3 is TGTGCCAGCAGTGAAGAGGTGGGGGGAATCAACACTGAAGCTTTCTTT.

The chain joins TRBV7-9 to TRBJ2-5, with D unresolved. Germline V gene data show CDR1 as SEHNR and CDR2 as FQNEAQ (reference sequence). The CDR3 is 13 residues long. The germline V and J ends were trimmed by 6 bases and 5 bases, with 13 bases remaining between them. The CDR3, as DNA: TGTGCCAGCAGGCAAAGCCCACCGGAGACCCAGTACTTC. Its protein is CASRQSPPETQYF.

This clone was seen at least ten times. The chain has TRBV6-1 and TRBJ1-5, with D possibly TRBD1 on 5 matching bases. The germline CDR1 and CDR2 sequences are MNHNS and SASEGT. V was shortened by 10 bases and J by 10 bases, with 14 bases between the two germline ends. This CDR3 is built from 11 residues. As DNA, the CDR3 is TGTGCCACCTCGGGGGGGGGACCCCAGCATTTT. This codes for CATSGGGPQHF.

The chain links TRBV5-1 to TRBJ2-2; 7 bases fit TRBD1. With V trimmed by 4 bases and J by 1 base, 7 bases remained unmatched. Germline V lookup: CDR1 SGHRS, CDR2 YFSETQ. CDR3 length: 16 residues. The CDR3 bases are TGCGCCAGCAGCCGGTCCGGGACAGAGAACACCGGGGAGCTGTTTTTT. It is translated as CASSRSGTENTGELFF.

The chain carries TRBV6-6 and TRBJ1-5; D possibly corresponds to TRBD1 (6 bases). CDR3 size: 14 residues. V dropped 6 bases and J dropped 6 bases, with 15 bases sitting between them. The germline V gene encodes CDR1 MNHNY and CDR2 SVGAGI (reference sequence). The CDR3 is CASSHGGAVQPQHF. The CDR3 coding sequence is TGTGCCAGCAGCCACGGGGGCGCGGTTCAGCCCCAGCATTTT.